This T cell receptor beta chain originates from a study of T-cell reconstitution after alpha-beta-depleted transplantation in children. The germline gives CDR1 LNHDA, CDR2 SQIVND (reference sequence). The ends were cut back, 4 bases at V and 2 bases at J, with 16 bases in the middle. The CDR3 extends over 16 amino acids. Unique molecular identifiers were used to barcode this TCRbeta library. MiXCR, applied by TCRdb to the PCR reads, yields one record per CDR3 protein. The table records some 520,000 distinct CDR3 sequences, about 33% of them present only once. The chain is built from TRBV19 and TRBJ2-3; possible D gene TRBD1, 5 bases. This clonotype was sampled from a human donor who donated a stem cell graft to a child with aplastic anemia. Sequencing used PBMCs from the stem cell graft donor, obtained from the stem cell graft. The CDR3: CASSTRVLGNTDTQYF. The CDR3 DNA follows: TGTGCCAGTAGTACCAGGGTCCTTGGTAACACAGATACGCAGTATTTT.